Sequencing of this TCR beta chain was carried out in a study of vaccination and CD4 T cells after COVID-19. Looking at the study overall: By nasal swab PCR, the convalescent patients were SARS-CoV-2 positive, with ten or so mild cases and one severe. Cells were stimulated with overlapping spike peptides from SARS-CoV-2, HCoV-NL63, HCoV-OC43 and HCoV-229E.

A word on this clonotype: What it binds is not known.

Treatment defined: roughly 11-day PBMC culture with coronavirus spike peptide pools or control peptides (ViraFEST assay). The assay that was used to sequence DNA from cultured CD4+ T cells was the Oncomine TCR Beta short-read assay. The genomic DNA was obtained from cultured CD4+ T cells by extraction with the QIAamp micro DNA kit. TCRdb redid the calling of the PCR reads with MiXCR, one entry per CDR3 protein. The sample has over 15,000 distinct CDR3 sequences; about 46% are singletons. Sequenced material: CD4+ T cells from blood, cultured in vitro, taken after SARS-CoV-2 vaccination. This TCR came from a human donor who had recovered from COVID-19.

The CDR3 here is CASSSKVSSGYNEQFF. The CDR3 DNA follows: TGCGCCAGCAGCTCAAAAGTCTCTAGCGGGTACAATGAGCAGTTCTTC. This chain uses TRBV5-1 with TRBJ2-1, with 8 bases fitting TRBD2. The CDR3 covers 16 residues. Germline V gene lookup returns CDR1 SGHRS and CDR2 YFSETQ. V was clipped by 3 bases and J by 4 bases; unmatched bases: 9.